Given below is one T cell receptor beta chain in context. Germline CDR1 is SEHNR and CDR2 is FQNEAQ (reference sequence). The CDR3 contains 12 residues. V was trimmed by 5 bases and J by 8 bases, leaving 12 bases between them. Authors' analysis steps: Counts of nucleated cells, estimated from reference gene primer amplification, were obtained. Clones were read by immunoSEQ multiplex PCR, and TCRdb kept only the in-frame ones, dropping some. The V and J calls and clone size come from that table; D and trimming were worked out from the DNA. The sample yields 25,000 to 35,000 clones, 89% seen once. This record comes from a study of blood T cell repertoires in COVID-19. For the study at large: Sites across the United States, Italy and Spain contributed samples from acute and convalescent COVID-19. PBMCs, B-cell-depleted T cells, or T cells provided the cDNA or gDNA that made up the material.

Input material: peripheral blood. The chain carries TRBV7-9 and TRBJ1-2; unclear D gene. This receptor was taken from an elderly man with acute or convalescent COVID-19. The CDR3 coding sequence is TGTGCCAGCAGCCTAGGCGGCGGCGGCTACACCTTC. Translating it yields CASSLGGGGYTF.